Sequencing of this T cell receptor (beta chain) was carried out in a study of blood T cell repertoires in COVID-19. Clones were sequenced by immunoSEQ multiplex PCR, and TCRdb holds only the in-frame ones, with some missing. Seen here are roughly 330,000 clones, around nine tenths observed once, and the top ten hold 3.5% to 4.5%. CDR3 size: 15 residues. V lost 3 bases to trimming and J lost 4 bases, with 11 bases between them. Germline assignment: CDR1 KGHDR and CDR2 SFDVKD. The V call is TRBV24-1, the J call TRBJ2-2; D is unclear. Sequences were obtained from peripheral blood. This TCR came from a woman between 45 and 60 years old with active or convalescent COVID-19. The CDR3 nucleotides read TGTGCCACCAGTGATCCTCGCCTTAGCACCGGGGAGCTGTTTTTT. This codes for CATSDPRLSTGELFF.